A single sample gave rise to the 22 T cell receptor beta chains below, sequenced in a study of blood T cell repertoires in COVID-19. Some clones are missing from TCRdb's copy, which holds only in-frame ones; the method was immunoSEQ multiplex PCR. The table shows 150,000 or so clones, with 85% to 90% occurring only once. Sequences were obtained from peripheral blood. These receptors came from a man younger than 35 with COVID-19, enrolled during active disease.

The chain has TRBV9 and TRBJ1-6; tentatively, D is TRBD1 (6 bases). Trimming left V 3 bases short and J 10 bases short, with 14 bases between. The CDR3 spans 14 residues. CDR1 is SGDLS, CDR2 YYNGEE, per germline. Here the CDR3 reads CASSAGEEESPLHF. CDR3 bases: TGTGCCAGCAGCGCAGGGGAAGAAGAATCACCCCTCCACTTT.

The CDR3 sequence is CAWVRTGIANTGELFF. CDR3 bases: TGTGCCTGGGTCCGGACAGGGATAGCGAACACCGGGGAGCTGTTTTTT. This chain uses TRBV30 with TRBJ2-2, with 8 nucleotides matching TRBD1. The CDR3 runs to 16 residues. V lost 5 bases and J lost 0; bases outside the gene matches: 8. CDR1 and CDR2 from the germline V gene are GTSNPN and SVGIG (reference sequence).

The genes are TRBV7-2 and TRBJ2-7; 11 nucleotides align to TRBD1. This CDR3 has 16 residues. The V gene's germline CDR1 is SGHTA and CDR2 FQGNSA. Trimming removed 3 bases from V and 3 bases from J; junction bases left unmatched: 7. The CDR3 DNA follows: TGTGCCAGCAGCTTGGGTACCGGGACAGGGGGCTACGAGCAGTACTTC. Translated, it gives CASSLGTGTGGYEQYF.

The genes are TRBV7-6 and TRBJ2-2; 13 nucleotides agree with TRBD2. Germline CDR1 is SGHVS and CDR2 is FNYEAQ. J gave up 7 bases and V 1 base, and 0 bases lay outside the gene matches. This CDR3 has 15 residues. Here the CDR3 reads CASSLGLAGGGELFF. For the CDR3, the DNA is TGTGCCAGCAGCTTAGGACTAGCGGGAGGCGGGGAGCTGTTTTTT.

Here the CDR3 DNA reads TGTGCCAGCAGCTTCCGACAGGGCCAGTACGAGCAGTACTTC. Its translation is CASSFRQGQYEQYF. The gene calls are TRBV5-5 and TRBJ2-7; 7 nucleotides agree with TRBD1. Germline V gene data show CDR1 as SGHKS and CDR2 as YYEKEE (reference sequence). The CDR3 is 14 amino acids. The trim removed 2 bases at V and 4 bases at J, leaving 6 bases unmatched.

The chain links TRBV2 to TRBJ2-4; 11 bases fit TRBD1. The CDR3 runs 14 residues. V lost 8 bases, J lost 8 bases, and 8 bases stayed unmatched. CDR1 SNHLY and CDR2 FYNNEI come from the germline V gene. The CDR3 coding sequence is TGTGCCAGCGACGACCGGGACAGGGGGGACATTCAGTACTTC. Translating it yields CASDDRDRGDIQYF. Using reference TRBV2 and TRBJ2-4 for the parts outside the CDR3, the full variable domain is EPEVTQTPSHQVTQMGQEVILRCVPISNHLYFYWYRQILGQKVEFLVSFYNNEISEKSEIFDDQFSVERPDGSNFTLKIRSTKLEDSAMYFCASDDRDRGDIQYFGAGTRLSVL.

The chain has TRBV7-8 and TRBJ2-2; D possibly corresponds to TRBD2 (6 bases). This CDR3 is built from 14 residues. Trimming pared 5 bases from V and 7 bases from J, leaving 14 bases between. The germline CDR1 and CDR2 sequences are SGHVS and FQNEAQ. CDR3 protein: CASSREPGVGELFF. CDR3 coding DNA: TGTGCCAGCAGCCGAGAGCCGGGGGTCGGGGAGCTGTTTTTT.

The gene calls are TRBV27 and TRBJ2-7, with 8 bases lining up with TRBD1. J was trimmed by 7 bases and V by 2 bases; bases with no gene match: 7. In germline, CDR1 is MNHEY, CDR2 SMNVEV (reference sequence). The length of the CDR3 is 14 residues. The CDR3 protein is CASSLGQGAGEQYF. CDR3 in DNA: TGTGCCAGCAGTTTAGGGCAGGGGGCAGGGGAGCAGTACTTC.

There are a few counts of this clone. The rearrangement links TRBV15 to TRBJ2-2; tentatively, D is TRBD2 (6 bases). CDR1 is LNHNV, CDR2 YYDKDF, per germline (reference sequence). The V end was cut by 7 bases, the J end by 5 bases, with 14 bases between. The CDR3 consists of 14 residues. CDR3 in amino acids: CATTGQEGTGELFF. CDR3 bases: TGTGCCACCACCGGGCAGGAGGGGACCGGGGAGCTGTTTTTT.

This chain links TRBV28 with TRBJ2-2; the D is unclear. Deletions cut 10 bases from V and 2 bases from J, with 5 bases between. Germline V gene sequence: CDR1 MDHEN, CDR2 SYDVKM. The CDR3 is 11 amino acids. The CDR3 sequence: CAILNTGELFF. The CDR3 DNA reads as TGTGCCATTTTAAACACCGGGGAGCTGTTTTTT.

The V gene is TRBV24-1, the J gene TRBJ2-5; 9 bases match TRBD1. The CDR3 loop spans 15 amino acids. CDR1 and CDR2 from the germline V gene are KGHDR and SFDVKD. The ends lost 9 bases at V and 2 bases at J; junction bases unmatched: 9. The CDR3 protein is CATAPRDRDQETQYF. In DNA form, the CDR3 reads TGTGCCACCGCACCCCGGGACAGGGATCAAGAGACCCAGTACTTC.

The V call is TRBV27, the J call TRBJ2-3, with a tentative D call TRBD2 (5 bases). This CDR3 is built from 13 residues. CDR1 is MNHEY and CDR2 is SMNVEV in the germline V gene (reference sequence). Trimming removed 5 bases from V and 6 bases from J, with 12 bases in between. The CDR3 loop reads CASSPRERDTQYF. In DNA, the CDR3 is TGTGCCAGCAGTCCGAGAGAGCGGGATACGCAGTATTTT.

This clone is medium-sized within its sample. The DNA of the CDR3 is TGTGCCAGCAGCTTTAGTTTTCCGGATGGCTACACCTTC. Translated, it gives CASSFSFPDGYTF. The V gene is TRBV5-8, the J gene TRBJ1-2, with unresolved D. The germline CDR1 and CDR2 sequences are SGHTS and YDEGEE. The CDR3 runs 13 residues. V lost 2 bases, J lost 6 bases, and 11 bases lay in between.

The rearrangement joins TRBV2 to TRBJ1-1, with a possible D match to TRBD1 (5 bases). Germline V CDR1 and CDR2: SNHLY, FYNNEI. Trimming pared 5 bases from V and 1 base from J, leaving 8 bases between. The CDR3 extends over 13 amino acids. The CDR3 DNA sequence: TGTGCCAGCAGTCGAAGGGGGAACACTGAAGCTTTCTTT. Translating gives CASSRRGNTEAFF.

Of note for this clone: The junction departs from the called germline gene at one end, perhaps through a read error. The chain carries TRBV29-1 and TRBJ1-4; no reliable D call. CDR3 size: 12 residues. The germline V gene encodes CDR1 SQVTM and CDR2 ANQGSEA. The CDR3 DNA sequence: TGCAGCGCCGCGGGAGGATCTGAAAAACTGCTTTTT. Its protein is CSAAGGSEKLLF.

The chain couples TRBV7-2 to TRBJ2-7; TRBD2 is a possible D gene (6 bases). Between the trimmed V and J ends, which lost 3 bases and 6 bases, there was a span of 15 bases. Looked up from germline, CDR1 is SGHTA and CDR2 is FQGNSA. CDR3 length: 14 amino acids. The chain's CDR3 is CASSFGGVSGEQYF. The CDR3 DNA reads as TGTGCCAGCAGCTTTGGAGGGGTCTCAGGCGAGCAGTACTTC.

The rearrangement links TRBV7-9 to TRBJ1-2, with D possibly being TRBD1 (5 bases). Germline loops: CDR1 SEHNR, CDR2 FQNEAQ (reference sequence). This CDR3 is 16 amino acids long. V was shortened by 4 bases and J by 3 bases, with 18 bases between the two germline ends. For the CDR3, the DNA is TGTGCCAGCAGCTCGCCGGTCCGAGGCAGGGACTATGGCTACACCTTC. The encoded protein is CASSSPVRGRDYGYTF.

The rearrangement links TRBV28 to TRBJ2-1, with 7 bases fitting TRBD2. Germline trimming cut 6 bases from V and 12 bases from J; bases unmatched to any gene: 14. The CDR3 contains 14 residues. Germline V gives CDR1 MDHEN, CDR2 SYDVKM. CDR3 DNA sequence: TGTGCCAGCAGCACCCAAACCCCGGGACTAAGGCAGTTCTTC. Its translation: CASSTQTPGLRQFF.

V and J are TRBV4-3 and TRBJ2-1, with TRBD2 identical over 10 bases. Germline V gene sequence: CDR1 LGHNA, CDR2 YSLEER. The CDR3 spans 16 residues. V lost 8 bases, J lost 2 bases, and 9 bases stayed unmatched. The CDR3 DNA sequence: TGCGCCAGCTCTAGTTCCGGGACTAGCGCCTACAATGAGCAGTTCTTC. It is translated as CASSSSGTSAYNEQFF.

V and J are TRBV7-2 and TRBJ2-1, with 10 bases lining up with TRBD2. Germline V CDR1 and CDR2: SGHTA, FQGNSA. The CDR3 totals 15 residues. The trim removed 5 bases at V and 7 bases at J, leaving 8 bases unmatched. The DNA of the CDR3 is TGTGCCAGCAGCCTAGGGACTAGCGTGGAAAATGAGCAGTTCTTC. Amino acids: CASSLGTSVENEQFF. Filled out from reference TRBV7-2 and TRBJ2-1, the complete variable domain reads GAGVSQSPSNKVTEKGKDVELRCDPISGHTALYWYRQSLGQGLEFLIYFQGNSAPDKSGLPSDRFSAERTGGSVSTLTIQRTQQEDSAVYLCASSLGTSVENEQFFGPGTRLTVL.

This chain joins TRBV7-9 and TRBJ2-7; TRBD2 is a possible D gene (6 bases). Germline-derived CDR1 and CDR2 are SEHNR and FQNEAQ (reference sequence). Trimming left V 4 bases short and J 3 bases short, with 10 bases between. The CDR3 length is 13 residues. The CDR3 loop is CASSYGGSYEQYF. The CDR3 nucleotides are TGTGCCAGCAGCTACGGGGGAAGCTACGAGCAGTACTTC.

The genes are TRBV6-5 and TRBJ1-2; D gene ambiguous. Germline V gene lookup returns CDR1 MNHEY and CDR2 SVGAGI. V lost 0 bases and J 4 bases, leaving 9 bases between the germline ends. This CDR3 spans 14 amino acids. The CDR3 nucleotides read TGTGCCAGCAGTTACTCAGTCTACTTCTATGGCTACACCTTC. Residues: CASSYSVYFYGYTF.